The 25 T cell receptor beta chains listed next were all sequenced from one sample in a study of blood T cell repertoires in COVID-19. Sequencing used immunoSEQ multiplex PCR; TCRdb keeps in-frame clones, though not all of them. Of about 240,000 clones in the sample, more than 85% were seen once. The sample comprised PBMCs or T cells enriched from blood (not recorded which). The receptors originated from a woman aged 30 to 39 who had recovered from COVID-19.

The chain recombines TRBV5-1 with TRBJ2-7, with D perhaps matching TRBD1 (5 bases). Germline loops: CDR1 SGHRS, CDR2 YFSETQ. The CDR3 sequence is 13 residues long. V was pared by 5 bases and J by 5 bases, with 14 bases between. CDR3 sequence reads: CASRLGQLNEQYF. The CDR3 region has the DNA TGCGCCAGCAGGCTGGGGCAGCTCAACGAGCAGTACTTC.

This chain links TRBV4-1 with TRBJ1-3; D might be TRBD1 (5 bases). Between the trimmed V and J ends, which lost 4 bases and 0 bases, there was a span of 10 bases. The CDR3 extends over 15 amino acids. The V gene's germline CDR1 is MGHRA and CDR2 YSYEKL. The DNA of the CDR3 is TGCGCCAGCAGCCCCCAGGGTATCTCTGGAAACACCATATATTTT. Translating gives CASSPQGISGNTIYF.

This clone was observed once. The chain is built from TRBV10-3 and TRBJ2-5; the D gene is possibly TRBD2 (5 bases). Trimming cost V 0 bases and J 2 bases, with 10 bases left between them. Germline values: CDR1 ENHRY, CDR2 SYGVKD. The CDR3 extends over 15 amino acids. DNA of the CDR3: TGTGCCATCAGTGAGTCGATGACTAATCAAGAGACCCAGTACTTC. Protein product: CAISESMTNQETQYF.

The chain is built from TRBV29-1 and TRBJ1-1; D is undetermined. This CDR3 contains 14 residues. V was cut by 8 bases and J by 7 bases, with 23 bases left in between. The germline gives CDR1 SQVTM, CDR2 ANQGSEA. The CDR3 nucleotides are TGCAGCACTATCGGCGGGAGCCTGGGGAGTGAAGCTTTCTTT. Its protein is CSTIGGSLGSEAFF.

The chain recombines TRBV5-4 with TRBJ2-5; D unresolved. Looked up from germline, CDR1 is SGHNT and CDR2 is YYREEE (reference sequence). Trimming took off 2 bases at V and 3 bases at J, with 5 bases between the two ends. The CDR3 is 12 residues long. The CDR3 DNA reads TGTGCCAGCAGCTTCGGTGAAGAGACCCAGTACTTC. Amino acid sequence: CASSFGEETQYF.

This clone is a singleton in its sample. The chain links TRBV5-4 to TRBJ2-7, with D unresolved. This CDR3 has 13 amino acids. The germline V gene has CDR1 SGHNT and CDR2 YYREEE (reference sequence). The V end lost 1 base, the J end lost 3 bases, and 8 bases lay between the germline ends. The CDR3 region has the DNA TGTGCCAGCAGCTTGAGCCCGGTCTACGAGCAGTACTTC. Its translation is CASSLSPVYEQYF.

This sequence joins TRBV24-1 and TRBJ2-3, with TRBD2 identical over 14 bases. Germline loops: CDR1 KGHDR, CDR2 SFDVKD. V lost 5 bases and J lost 8; bases outside the gene matches: 8. CDR3 size: 16 residues. The DNA for the CDR3 is TGTGCCACCAGTGGAGAGGGACTAGCGGGAGTCCCTACGCAGTATTTT. Translated: CATSGEGLAGVPTQYF.

J is TRBJ1-1 and V is TRBV24-1; D uncertain. V lost 2 bases to trimming and J lost 3 bases, with 6 bases between them. The CDR3 is made up of 13 amino acids. From germline, CDR1 is KGHDR and CDR2 SFDVKD. In nucleotides, the CDR3 is TGTGCCACCAGTGATTACCTACACACTGAAGCTTTCTTT. This translates into CATSDYLHTEAFF.

The V and J genes are TRBV3-1 (or the pseudogene TRBV3-2) and TRBJ1-2, with D possibly matching TRBD1 (5 bases). Germline CDR1 and CDR2: LGHDT and YNNKEL (reference sequence). With 0 bases removed from V and 3 bases from J, the gap between germline ends came to 11 bases. CDR3 length: 15 residues. The CDR3 region has the DNA TGTGCCAGCAGCCAAGAAAGTGCGGGGGACTATGGCTACACCTTC. This translates into CASSQESAGDYGYTF.

The genes are TRBV4-1 and TRBJ1-1; tentative D call: TRBD1 (6 bases). The CDR3 loop spans 14 amino acids. Trimming removed 5 bases at V and 0 bases at J, with 10 bases between. Germline V lookup: CDR1 MGHRA, CDR2 YSYEKL. CDR3 DNA sequence: TGCGCCAGCAGCTCGAGACAGGTGAACACTGAAGCTTTCTTT. It specifies CASSSRQVNTEAFF.

The chain recombines TRBV4-1 with TRBJ2-2; 8 nucleotides align to TRBD1. Trimming cost V 9 bases and J 1 base; bases outside gene matches: 4. Germline lookup yields CDR1 MGHRA and CDR2 YSYEKL. CDR3 size: 14 residues. This chain's CDR3 is CASRGTGNTGELFF. The CDR3 region has the DNA TGCGCCAGTAGAGGGACAGGGAACACCGGGGAGCTGTTTTTT.

The V gene is TRBV11-1, the J gene TRBJ2-5, with 10 bases identical to TRBD2. Losses at the gene ends were 4 bases for V and 1 base for J; bases not matched to a gene: 6. The CDR3 has 16 residues. The germline CDR1 and CDR2 sequences are SGHAT and FQDESV (reference sequence). CDR3 sequence reads: CASSWRLAGLQETQYF. CDR3 in DNA: TGTGCCAGCAGCTGGAGACTAGCGGGCCTCCAAGAGACCCAGTACTTC. The entire variable domain, with the rest obtained from reference TRBV11-1 and TRBJ2-5, is as follows: EAEVAQSPRYKITEKSQAVAFWCDPISGHATLYWYRQILGQGPELLVQFQDESVVDDSQLPKDRFSAERLKGVDSTLKIQPAELGDSAMYLCASSWRLAGLQETQYFGPGTRLLVL.

The rearrangement links TRBV4-1 to TRBJ2-1, with 7 bases fitting TRBD2. Germline V gene data show CDR1 as MGHRA and CDR2 as YSYEKL. This CDR3 comprises 14 residues. Germline trimming cut 4 bases from V and 4 bases from J; bases unmatched to any gene: 4. The CDR3 DNA sequence: TGCGCCAGCAGCCCAGCGGGACCTTACAATGAGCAGTTCTTC. It specifies CASSPAGPYNEQFF.

The rearrangement links TRBV6-5 to TRBJ1-2; D perhaps matches TRBD1 (6 bases). The CDR3 consists of 12 residues. Trimming removed 4 bases at V and 8 bases at J, with 11 bases between. Germline CDR1 and CDR2: MNHEY and SVGAGI. CDR3 loop: CASSSTGVGYTF. CDR3 in DNA: TGTGCCAGCAGTTCGACAGGCGTGGGCTACACCTTC.

This chain uses TRBV9 with TRBJ2-7; 8 bases map to TRBD2. Germline assignment: CDR1 SGDLS and CDR2 YYNGEE. The ends lost 3 bases at V and 3 bases at J; junction bases unmatched: 11. The CDR3 spans 16 residues. The CDR3 DNA sequence: TGTGCCAGCAGCGCCCTTCCTAGCGGGCCTTACTACGAGCAGTACTTC. This gives the protein CASSALPSGPYYEQYF.

The genes are TRBV28 and TRBJ2-1, with D possibly being TRBD1 (6 bases). CDR1 MDHEN and CDR2 SYDVKM come from the germline V gene. V gave up 5 bases and J gave up 7 bases, with 24 bases separating them. This CDR3 is 17 amino acids long. CDR3 sequence (DNA): TGTGCCAGCAGTGACAAAGATGGGGGCTTTTGGGTAAATGAGCAGTTCTTC. This encodes CASSDKDGGFWVNEQFF. The full variable domain, its missing parts supplied by reference TRBV28 and TRBJ2-1, is DVKVTQSSRYLVKRTGEKVFLECVQDMDHENMFWYRQDPGLGLRLIYFSYDVKMKEKGDIPEGYSVSREKKERFSLILESASTNQTSMYLCASSDKDGGFWVNEQFFGPGTRLTVL.

In DNA form, the CDR3 reads TGTGCCAGCAGTGCGCCCCACTACACTGAAGCTTTCTTT. It yields the protein CASSAPHYTEAFF. The J gene is TRBJ1-1, the V gene TRBV28, with unresolved D. V was shortened by 5 bases and J by 3 bases, with 10 bases between the two germline ends. This CDR3 region has 13 residues. Per germline, CDR1 MDHEN and CDR2 SYDVKM.

This clone was recorded once. The chain employs TRBV9 and TRBJ1-5; D perhaps matches TRBD1 (5 bases). V lost 2 bases, J lost 4 bases, and 13 bases lay in between. The CDR3 covers 15 residues. The germline V gene has CDR1 SGDLS and CDR2 YYNGEE. CDR3 nucleotides: TGTGCCAGCAGCGTGGGGGGGGTCCTGAATCAGCCCCAGCATTTT. Translating gives CASSVGGVLNQPQHF.

The V call is TRBV13, the J call TRBJ2-2, with TRBD2 as a possible D gene (6 bases). V was cut by 0 bases and J by 2 bases, with 16 bases left in between. Germline lookup yields CDR1 PRHDT and CDR2 FYEKMQ (reference sequence). CDR3 size: 18 residues. Here the CDR3 reads CASSLGPLAGINTGELFF. The DNA of the CDR3 is TGTGCCAGCAGCTTAGGCCCACTAGCCGGGATTAACACCGGGGAGCTGTTTTTT.

This clone has a single count. The V call is TRBV7-3, the J call TRBJ2-3; D unresolved. Germline lookup yields CDR1 SGHTA and CDR2 FQGTGA. The CDR3 consists of 13 residues. Deletions cut 6 bases from V and 2 bases from J, with 9 bases between. The CDR3 is CASSSVLTDTQYF. CDR3 nucleotides: TGTGCCAGCAGTTCCGTACTCACAGATACGCAGTATTTT. The full variable domain, with the rest looked up from reference TRBV7-3 and TRBJ2-3, is GAGVSQTPSNKVTEKGKYVELRCDPISGHTALYWYRQSLGQGPEFLIYFQGTGAADDSGLPNDRFFAVRPEGSVSTLKIQRTERGDSAVYLCASSSVLTDTQYFGPGTRLTVL.

V and J are TRBV19 and TRBJ1-5; D gene unclear. The length of the CDR3 is 15 residues. Deletions cut 7 bases from V and 4 bases from J, with 17 bases between. Germline V gene lookup returns CDR1 LNHDA and CDR2 SQIVND (reference sequence). CDR3 coding DNA: TGTGCCAGTAAAGATGGGCAGTCTCCGAATCAGCCCCAGCATTTT. Amino acid sequence: CASKDGQSPNQPQHF.

V gene TRBV4-3 combines with J gene TRBJ2-1; TRBD2 matches at 8 bases. Per the germline V gene, CDR1 is LGHNA and CDR2 is YSLEER. CDR3 length: 18 residues. V was clipped by 2 bases and J by 0 bases; unmatched bases: 9. The CDR3 nucleotides are TGCGCCAGCAGCCAAAGAGGACCGGGAGGGAGCTCCTACAATGAGCAGTTCTTC. The encoded protein is CASSQRGPGGSSYNEQFF.

The chain has TRBV10-3 and TRBJ2-3; D perhaps matches TRBD2 (6 bases). The CDR3 is 13 amino acids. The V end lost 7 bases, the J end lost 2 bases, and 10 bases lay between the germline ends. Per the germline V gene, CDR1 is ENHRY and CDR2 is SYGVKD. This CDR3 reads CAIMSGLTDTQYF. The CDR3 DNA is TGTGCCATCATGAGCGGGCTCACAGATACGCAGTATTTT.

The chain couples TRBV9 to TRBJ2-3; no firm D call. Germline V CDR1 and CDR2: SGDLS, YYNGEE. The CDR3 runs to 16 residues. V lost 2 bases and J 0 bases, leaving 13 bases between the germline ends. CDR3 in amino acids: CASSVAWAPSTDTQYF. The CDR3 DNA reads TGTGCCAGCAGCGTCGCTTGGGCCCCTAGCACAGATACGCAGTATTTT.

This rearrangement joins TRBV24-1 to TRBJ2-3; D not certain. Germline CDR1 KGHDR, CDR2 SFDVKD. The CDR3 covers 13 residues. Trimming cost V 9 bases and J 0 bases, with 9 bases left between them. This chain's CDR3 is CATAHISTDTQYF. The CDR3, as DNA: TGTGCCACCGCCCACATAAGCACAGATACGCAGTATTTT.